This T cell receptor beta chain was observed in a study of control samples from healthy donors and cancer patients. The germline CDR1 and CDR2 sequences are SEHNR and FQNEAQ (reference sequence). The CDR3 totals 14 residues. Trimming shortened V by 5 bases and J by 2 bases, and 10 bases separated the two germline ends. This table comes from immunoSEQ multiplex PCR, and its TCRdb copy is limited to in-frame clones, with some not included. This table has approximately 41,000 clones, roughly 94% appearing once. V gene TRBV7-9 combines with J gene TRBJ1-5; D may be TRBD1 (5 bases). The TCR was taken from a man aged 55 to 70 in good health. Sequenced: blood. The CDR3 bases are TGTGCCAGCAGCCCAATAGGGGGCAATCAGCCCCAGCATTTT. Its protein product is CASSPIGGNQPQHF.